The sequence of this T cell receptor beta chain was determined in a study of blood T cell repertoires in COVID-19. Only in-frame clones appear in the TCRdb table, and some are missing; sequencing was by immunoSEQ multiplex PCR. The repertoire holds roughly 200,000 clones, with around 80% as singletons. Sample: peripheral blood. The sequence was collected from a woman aged 55-75 years with COVID-19, enrolled during active disease.

CDR3 nucleotide sequence: TGTGCCAGCAACACCGGGACAGGGGGCGGAAAACTGTTTTTT. Translated, it gives CASNTGTGGGKLFF. V usage is TRBV27 and J usage is TRBJ1-4; 12 nucleotides agree with TRBD1. CDR3 length: 14 amino acids. V gave up 7 bases and J gave up 10 bases; unmatched junction bases: 7. The V gene's germline CDR1 is MNHEY and CDR2 SMNVEV (reference sequence).